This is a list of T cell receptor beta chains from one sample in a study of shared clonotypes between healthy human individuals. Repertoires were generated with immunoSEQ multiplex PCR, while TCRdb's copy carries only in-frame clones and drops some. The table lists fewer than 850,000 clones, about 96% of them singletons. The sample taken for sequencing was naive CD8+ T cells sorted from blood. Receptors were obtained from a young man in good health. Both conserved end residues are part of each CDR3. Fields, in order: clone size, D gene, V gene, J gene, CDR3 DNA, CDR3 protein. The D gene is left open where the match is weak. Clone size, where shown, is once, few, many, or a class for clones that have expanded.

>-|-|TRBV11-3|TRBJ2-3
TGTGCCTCCGGTCTCCACTTAGCTGATACGCAGTATTTT
CASGLHLADTQYF
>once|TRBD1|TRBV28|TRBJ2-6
TGTGCCAGCACTAGCTCGGGGACAGGGGGAGGCGGGGCCAACGTCCTGACTTTC
CASTSSGTGGGGANVLTF
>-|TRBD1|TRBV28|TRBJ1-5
TGTGCCAGCAGTTTGGCAACGGGACAGGGACAGCCCCAGCATTTT
CASSLATGQGQPQHF
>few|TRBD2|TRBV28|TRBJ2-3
TGTGCCAGCAGCCGGACTAGTTTTGGGACAGATACGCAGTATTTT
CASSRTSFGTDTQYF
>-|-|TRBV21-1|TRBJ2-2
TGTGCCAGCGTTGTGCCAGGACAGGGCCCAAAGTGGAACACCGGGGAGCTGTTTTTT
CASVVPGQGPKWNTGELFF
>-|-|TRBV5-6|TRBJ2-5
TGTGCCAACCCCGTTGTAAGGGCTAGTAAGAGGGGAGAGACCCAGTACTTC
CANPVVRASKRGETQYF
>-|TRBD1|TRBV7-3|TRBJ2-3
TGTGCCAGCAGCTTAACTTCACGGACAGGGTCTAGCACAGATACGCAGTATTTT
CASSLTSRTGSSTDTQYF
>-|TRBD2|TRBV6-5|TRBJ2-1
TGTGCCAGCAGTTACTTCGGGACTAGCGGATACAATGAGCAGTTCTTC
CASSYFGTSGYNEQFF
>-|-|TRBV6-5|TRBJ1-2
TGTGCCAGCAGTTACTCAGGAGGGGGTGGCTACACCTTC
CASSYSGGGGYTF
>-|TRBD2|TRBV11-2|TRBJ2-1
TGTGCCAGCAGCTTATCGGTTGCGGGAGGGTATAACAATGAGCAGTTCTTC
CASSLSVAGGYNNEQFF
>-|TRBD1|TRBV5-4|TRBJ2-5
TGTGCCAGCAGCTTAAAGGGACAGGGAATGGAGACCCAGTACTTC
CASSLKGQGMETQYF
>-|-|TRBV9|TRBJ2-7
TGTGCCAGCAGCGTAGGGACAGCCAACTACGAGCAGTACTTC
CASSVGTANYEQYF
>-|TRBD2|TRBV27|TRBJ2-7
TGTGCCAGCAGTTACGCCGGGACTAGCGGGGGCCTCTCCTACGAGCAGTACTTC
CASSYAGTSGGLSYEQYF
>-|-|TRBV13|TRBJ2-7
TGTGCCAGCAGCTTTGATGACAGAGGGGAGCAGTACTTC
CASSFDDRGEQYF
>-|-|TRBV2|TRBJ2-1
TGTGCCAGCAGTGGTGTTAGCGGAAACTACAATGAGCAGTTCTTC
CASSGVSGNYNEQFF
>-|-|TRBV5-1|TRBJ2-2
TGCGCCAGCAGCCCACCGGGAGCCGCTGCAGGAACCGGGGAGCTGTTTTTT
CASSPPGAAAGTGELFF
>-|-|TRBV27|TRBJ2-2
TGTGCCAGCGGGGGGCACCAGGGGACCCGGGAGCTGTTTTTT
CASGGHQGTRELFF
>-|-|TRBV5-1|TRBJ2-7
TGCGCCAGCAGCTTGATAGTCGGGACCTACGAGCAGTACTTC
CASSLIVGTYEQYF
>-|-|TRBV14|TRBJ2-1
TGTGCCAGCAGCCAAGATAGCGCGCACCCCGGGTGGGAGCAGTTCTTC
CASSQDSAHPGWEQFF
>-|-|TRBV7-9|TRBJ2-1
TGTGCCAGCAGCCCTCCGAATTACAATGAGCAGTTCTTC
CASSPPNYNEQFF
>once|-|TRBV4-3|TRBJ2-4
TGCGCCAGCAGCCAAGATGGGGCTCGCAAAAACATTCAGTACTTC
CASSQDGARKNIQYF
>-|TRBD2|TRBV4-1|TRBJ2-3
TGCGCCAGCAGCCAAGAGGAGCGCGGGAGTAGTGATACGCAGTATTTT
CASSQEERGSSDTQYF